This T cell receptor beta chain is drawn from a study of T cell responses to AZD1222 COVID-19 vaccine. Study outcomes and limitations: The span of vaccine-associated CD4 TCRs extended across spike, with dominance at 160-218 and 743-854.

The CDR3 contains 13 residues. Germline assignment: CDR1 SGHTA and CDR2 FQGNSA. Deletions cut 3 bases from V and 7 bases from J, with 10 bases between. Generated by immunoSEQ multiplex PCR, the TCRdb table keeps only in-frame clones and is missing some. The sample includes about 130,000 clones, approximately 86% of them seen just once. As concerns this clone: What it binds is not known.

V is TRBV7-2 and J is TRBJ1-3; D remains ambiguous. The sequenced sample was peripheral blood, obtained on day 0 of AZD1222 vaccination. The receptor's source is an adult in good health. The CDR3 region is CASSFMGANTIYF. CDR3 DNA sequence: TGTGCCAGCAGCTTTATGGGCGCGAACACCATATATTTT.